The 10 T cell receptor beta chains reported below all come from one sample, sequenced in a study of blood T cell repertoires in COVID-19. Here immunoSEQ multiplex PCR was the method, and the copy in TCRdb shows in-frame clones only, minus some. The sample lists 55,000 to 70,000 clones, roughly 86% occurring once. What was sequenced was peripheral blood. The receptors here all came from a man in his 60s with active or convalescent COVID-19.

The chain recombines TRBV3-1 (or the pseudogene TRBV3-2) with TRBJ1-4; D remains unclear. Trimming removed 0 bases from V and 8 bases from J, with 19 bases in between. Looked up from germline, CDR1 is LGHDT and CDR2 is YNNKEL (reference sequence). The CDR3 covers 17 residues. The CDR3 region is CASSQEYVGGVKEKLFF. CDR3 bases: TGTGCCAGCAGCCAAGAATACGTTGGAGGAGTTAAGGAAAAACTGTTTTTT.

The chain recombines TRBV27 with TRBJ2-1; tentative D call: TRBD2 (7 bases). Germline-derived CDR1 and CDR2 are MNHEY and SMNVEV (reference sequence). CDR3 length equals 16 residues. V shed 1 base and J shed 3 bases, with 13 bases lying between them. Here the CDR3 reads CASSLFGGLGYNEQFF. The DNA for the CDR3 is TGTGCCAGCAGTTTATTCGGGGGGCTAGGCTACAATGAGCAGTTCTTC.

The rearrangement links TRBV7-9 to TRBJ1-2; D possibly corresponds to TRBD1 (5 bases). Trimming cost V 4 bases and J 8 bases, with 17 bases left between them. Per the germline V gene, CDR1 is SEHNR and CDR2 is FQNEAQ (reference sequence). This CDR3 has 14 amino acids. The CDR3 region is CASSSNGGVGGYTF. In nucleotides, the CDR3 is TGTGCCAGCAGCTCTAACGGGGGAGTAGGAGGCTACACCTTC. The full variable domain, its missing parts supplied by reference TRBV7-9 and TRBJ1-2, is DTGVSQNPRHKITKRGQNVTFRCDPISEHNRLYWYRQTLGQGPEFLTYFQNEAQLEKSRLLSDRFSAERPKGSFSTLEIQRTEQGDSAMYLCASSSNGGVGGYTFGSGTRLTVV.

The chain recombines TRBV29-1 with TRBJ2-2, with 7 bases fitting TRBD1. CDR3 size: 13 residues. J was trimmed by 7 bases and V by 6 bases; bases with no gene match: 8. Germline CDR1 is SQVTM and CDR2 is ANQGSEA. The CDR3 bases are TGCAGCGTGGCCTACAGGGGTCACGGGGAGCTGTTTTTT. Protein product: CSVAYRGHGELFF.

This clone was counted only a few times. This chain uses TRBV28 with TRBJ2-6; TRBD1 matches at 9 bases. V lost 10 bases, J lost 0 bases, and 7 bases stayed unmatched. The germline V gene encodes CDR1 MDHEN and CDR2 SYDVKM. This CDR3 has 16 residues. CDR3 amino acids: CATTGTGLSGANVLTF. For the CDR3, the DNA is TGTGCCACTACCGGGACAGGGCTCTCTGGGGCCAACGTCCTGACTTTC.

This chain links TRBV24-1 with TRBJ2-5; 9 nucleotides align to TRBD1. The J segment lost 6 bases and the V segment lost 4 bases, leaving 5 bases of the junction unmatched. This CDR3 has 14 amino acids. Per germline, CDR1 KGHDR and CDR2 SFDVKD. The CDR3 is CATSDRGQGKTQYF. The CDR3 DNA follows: TGTGCCACCAGTGACCGAGGACAGGGGAAGACCCAGTACTTC.

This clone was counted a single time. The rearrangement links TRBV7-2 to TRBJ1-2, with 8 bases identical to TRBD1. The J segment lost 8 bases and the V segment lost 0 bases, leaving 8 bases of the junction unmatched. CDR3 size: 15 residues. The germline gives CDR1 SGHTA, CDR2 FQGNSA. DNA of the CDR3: TGTGCCAGCAGCTTAGCGCAGGGGGCACGCGGAGGCTACACCTTC. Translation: CASSLAQGARGGYTF.

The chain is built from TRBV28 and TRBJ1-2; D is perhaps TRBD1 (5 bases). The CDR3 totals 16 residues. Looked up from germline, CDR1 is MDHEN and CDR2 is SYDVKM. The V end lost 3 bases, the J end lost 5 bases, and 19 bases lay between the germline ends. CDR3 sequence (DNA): TGTGCCAGCAGTTTGGCTGGGACTAAAAGTGGGTATGGCTACACCTTC. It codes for CASSLAGTKSGYGYTF.

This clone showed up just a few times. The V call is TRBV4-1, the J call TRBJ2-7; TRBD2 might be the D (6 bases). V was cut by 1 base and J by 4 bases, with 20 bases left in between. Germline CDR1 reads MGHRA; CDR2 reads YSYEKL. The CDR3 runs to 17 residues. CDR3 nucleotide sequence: TGCGCCAGCAGCCAAGGGGAGGAGGGGCTGAGGACTTACGAGCAGTACTTC. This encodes CASSQGEEGLRTYEQYF.

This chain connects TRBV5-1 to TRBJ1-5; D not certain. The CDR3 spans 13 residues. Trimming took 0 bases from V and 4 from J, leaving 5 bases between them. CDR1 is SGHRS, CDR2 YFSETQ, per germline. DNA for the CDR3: TGCGCCAGCAGCTTGGTCGGGAATCAGCCCCAGCATTTT. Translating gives CASSLVGNQPQHF. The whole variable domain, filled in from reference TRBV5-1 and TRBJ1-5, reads KAGVTQTPRYLIKTRGQQVTLSCSPISGHRSVSWYQQTPGQGLQFLFEYFSETQRNKGNFPGRFSGRQFSNSRSEMNVSTLELGDSALYLCASSLVGNQPQHFGDGTRLSIL.